This T cell receptor (beta chain) was identified in a study of PD-L1 blockade in urothelial cancer (dated by TCRdb to 2017 to 2019). Describing the broader study: Every patient began therapy in 2014 and was given atezolizumab 1,200 mg intravenously every 3 weeks. About 85% of the 29 patients were males with bladder-origin urothelial cancer, and about 65% of the roughly 30 reported a prior smoking history. An ECOG performance status of 0 or 1 was recorded for the patients, and 0 to 3 prior chemotherapy regimens had been received by the patients. Blood samples were analyzed at two time points: 3 weeks after treatment start (second dose) and 6 weeks after treatment start. Blood samples gave a median of around 130,000 T cells and tens of thousands of unique TCRs, with a median clonality of 0.080. An exploratory multi-omic analysis was conducted of the somatic, immune and clinical correlates of response to PD-L1 blockade with atezolizumab in urothelial cancer. Pretreatment tumor samples, along with matched peripheral blood serially collected before and after atezolizumab treatment, were subjected to TCR sequencing. Durable clinical benefit was defined as progression-free survival longer than 6 months, and TCR features were also tested against progression-free and overall survival. Whole exome sequencing and RNA sequencing of pretreatment tumors were performed alongside TCR sequencing in the same patients. Nine patients reached durable clinical benefit, while 15 to 20 patients did not. Twenty-nine patients had pretreatment blood TCR-seq, approximately 24 had at least one posttreatment blood collection, and approximately 24 had tumor TCR-seq. Broader findings and caveats from the paper: A pretreatment peripheral blood TCR clonality below the median was linked to improved progression-free and overall survival. Because of the small sample size (n ≈ 31) and the many exploratory analyses performed, the results are intended to be regarded as hypothesis-generating. Among patients with durable benefit, tumor-associated TCR clones showed greater expansion in peripheral blood 3 weeks after treatment started (n of about 21, p = 0.022).

Of note for this clone: The clone's antigen remains unknown. The record has no base qualities; no much larger clone is one base away.

Synthetic TCR analog templates were spiked into each PCR to estimate absolute template abundance from read counts. The immunoSEQ assay used bias-controlled V and J gene primers to amplify TCRbeta CDR3 regions from genomic DNA. Sequencing of rearranged TCRbeta segments was done at approximately 20X coverage. Under the source paper's analysis protocol: Sequencing errors were corrected by clustering and CDR3s were annotated against IMGT to assign V, D and J genes. Downstream analyses used only productive TCRbeta rearrangements, leaving out any out-of-frame or stop-codon sequences. Clonality was calculated as one minus the Shannon entropy normalized by the log of the number of unique productive sequences. Clones differing between time points or between blood and tumor were identified by Fisher's exact test with Benjamini-Hochberg correction at adjusted p below 0.01. TCRdb provides this immuneACCESS table in a form limited to in-frame rearrangements. Some clones are lacking; in checked studies, under half of them reflect an unresolved V gene, and why the rest are absent is not known. V and J calls and clone size are those listed in that table; D and trimming were worked out from the DNA. The sample includes 25,000 to 30,000 clones, with approximately 86% observed a single time. About 2% of the sample is held by the ten biggest clonotypes.

A total of 25 to 30 patients with locally advanced or metastatic urothelial carcinoma, treated at Memorial Sloan Kettering on a trial protocol, made up the cohort. Peripheral blood mononuclear cells were collected pretreatment and during treatment, with between 1 and 8 total time points obtained per patient. The Qiagen DNeasy Blood extraction kit was used to purify genomic DNA from total PBMCs and tumor samples. PBMCs were collected pretreatment and during treatment, and were isolated and stored as previously described. CDR1 and CDR2, per the germline V gene, are MNHEY and SVGAGI. The CDR3 covers 15 residues, taking in both the cysteine and the phenylalanine. The only DNA kept is the CDR3, 45 bases in frame from the first base. Ends trimmed: V by 5 bases, J by 6 bases; bases unmatched to a gene: 8.

The sequencing here drew on PBMCs, taken around atezolizumab (anti-PD-L1) treatment. Here the chain combines TRBV6-5 and TRBJ2-1, with 9 junctional bases fitting TRBD1. The sequence came from a middle-aged man with urothelial cancer. The sequence in DNA is TGTGCCAGCAGTCCCGGGACAGGGAGATCCAATGAGCAGTTCTTC. Translated, it gives CASSPGTGRSNEQFF.